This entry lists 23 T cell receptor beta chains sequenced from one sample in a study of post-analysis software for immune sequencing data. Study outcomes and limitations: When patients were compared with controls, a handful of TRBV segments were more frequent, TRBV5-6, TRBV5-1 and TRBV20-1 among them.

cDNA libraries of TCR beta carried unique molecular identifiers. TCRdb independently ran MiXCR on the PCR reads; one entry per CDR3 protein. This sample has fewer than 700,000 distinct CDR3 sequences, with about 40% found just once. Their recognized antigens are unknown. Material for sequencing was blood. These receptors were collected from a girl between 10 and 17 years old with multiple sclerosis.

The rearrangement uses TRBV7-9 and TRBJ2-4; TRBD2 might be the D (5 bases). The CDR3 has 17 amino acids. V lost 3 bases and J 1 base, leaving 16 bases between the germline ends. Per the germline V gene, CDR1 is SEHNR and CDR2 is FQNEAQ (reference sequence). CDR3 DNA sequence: TGTGCCAGCAGCTTTAGTGGCGCGGGTGCGGCCAAAAACATTCAGTACTTC. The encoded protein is CASSFSGAGAAKNIQYF.

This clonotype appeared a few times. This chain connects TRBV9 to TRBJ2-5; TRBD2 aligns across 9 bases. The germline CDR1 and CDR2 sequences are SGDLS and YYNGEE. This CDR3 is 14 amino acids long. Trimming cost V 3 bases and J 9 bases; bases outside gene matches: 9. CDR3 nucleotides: TGTGCCAGCAGCGCCTTAGCGGGGGTCGAGGCCCAGTACTTC. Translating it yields CASSALAGVEAQYF.

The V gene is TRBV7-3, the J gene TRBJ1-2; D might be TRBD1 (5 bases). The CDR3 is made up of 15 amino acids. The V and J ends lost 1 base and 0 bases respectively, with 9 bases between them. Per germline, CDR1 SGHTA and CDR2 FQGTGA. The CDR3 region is CASSLSFRANYGYTF. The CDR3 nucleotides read TGTGCCAGCAGCTTAAGCTTCAGGGCTAACTATGGCTACACCTTC. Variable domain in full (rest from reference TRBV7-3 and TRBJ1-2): GAGVSQTPSNKVTEKGKYVELRCDPISGHTALYWYRQSLGQGPEFLIYFQGTGAADDSGLPNDRFFAVRPEGSVSTLKIQRTERGDSAVYLCASSLSFRANYGYTFGSGTRLTVV.

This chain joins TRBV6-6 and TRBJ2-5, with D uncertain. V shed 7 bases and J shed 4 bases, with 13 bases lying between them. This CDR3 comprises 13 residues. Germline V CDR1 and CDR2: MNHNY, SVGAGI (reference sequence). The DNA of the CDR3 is TGTGCCAGCATATCGTCCGACGGAGAGACCCAGTACTTC. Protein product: CASISSDGETQYF.

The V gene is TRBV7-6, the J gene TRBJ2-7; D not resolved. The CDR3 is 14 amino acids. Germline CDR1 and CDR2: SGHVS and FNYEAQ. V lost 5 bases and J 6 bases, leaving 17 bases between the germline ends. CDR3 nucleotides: TGTGCCAGCAGCCAAGCACCGGTCGGACGCGAGCAGTACTTC. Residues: CASSQAPVGREQYF.

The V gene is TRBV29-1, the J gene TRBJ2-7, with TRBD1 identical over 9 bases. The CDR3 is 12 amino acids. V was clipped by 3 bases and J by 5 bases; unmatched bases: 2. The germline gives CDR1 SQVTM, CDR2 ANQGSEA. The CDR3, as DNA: TGCAGCGTTGACGGGGACAGGGACGAGCAGTACTTC. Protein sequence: CSVDGDRDEQYF.

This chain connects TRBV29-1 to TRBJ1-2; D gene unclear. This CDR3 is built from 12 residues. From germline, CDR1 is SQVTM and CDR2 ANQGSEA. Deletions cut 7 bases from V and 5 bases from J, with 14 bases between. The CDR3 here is CSASWTVYGYTF. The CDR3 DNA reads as TGCAGCGCAAGTTGGACGGTATATGGCTACACCTTC.

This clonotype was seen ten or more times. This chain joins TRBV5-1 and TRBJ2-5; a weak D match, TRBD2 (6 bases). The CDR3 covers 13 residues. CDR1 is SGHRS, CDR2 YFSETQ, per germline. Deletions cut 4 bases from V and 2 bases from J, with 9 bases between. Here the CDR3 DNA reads TGCGCCAGCAGCCCACGGGGGCAAGAGACCCAGTACTTC. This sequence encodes CASSPRGQETQYF.

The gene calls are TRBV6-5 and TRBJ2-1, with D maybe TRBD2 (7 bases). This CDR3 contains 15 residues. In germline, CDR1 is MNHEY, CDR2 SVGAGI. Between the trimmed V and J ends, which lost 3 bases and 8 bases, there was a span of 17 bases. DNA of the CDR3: TGTGCCAGCAGTTATACGGGGGGCCTAGCTGATGAGCAGTTCTTC. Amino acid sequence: CASSYTGGLADEQFF.

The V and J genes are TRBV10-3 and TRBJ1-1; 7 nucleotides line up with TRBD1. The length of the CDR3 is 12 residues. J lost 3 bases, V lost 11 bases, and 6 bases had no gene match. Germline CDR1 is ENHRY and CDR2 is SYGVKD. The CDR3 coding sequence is TGTGCCGCTCGGGACAGAGACACTGAAGCTTTCTTT. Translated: CAARDRDTEAFF.

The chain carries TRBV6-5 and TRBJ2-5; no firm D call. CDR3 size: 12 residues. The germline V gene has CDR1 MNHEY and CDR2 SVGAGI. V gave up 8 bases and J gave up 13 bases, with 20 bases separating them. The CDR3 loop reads CASGIGRYERYF. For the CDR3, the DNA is TGTGCCAGCGGGATTGGCCGCTACGAGCGGTACTTC.

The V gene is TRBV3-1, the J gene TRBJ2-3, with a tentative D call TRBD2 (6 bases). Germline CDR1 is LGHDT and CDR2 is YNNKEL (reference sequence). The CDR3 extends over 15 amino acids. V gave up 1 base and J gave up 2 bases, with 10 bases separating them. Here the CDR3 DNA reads TGTGCCAGCAGCCAAGGGTTAGCGGCCACAGATACGCAGTATTTT. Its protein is CASSQGLAATDTQYF.

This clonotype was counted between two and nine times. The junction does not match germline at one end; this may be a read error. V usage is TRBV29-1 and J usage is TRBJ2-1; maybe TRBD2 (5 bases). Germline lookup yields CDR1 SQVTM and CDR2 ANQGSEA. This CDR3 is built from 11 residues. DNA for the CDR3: TGCAGCGTTGAGTTGGGGTGGGAGCTGTTCTTC. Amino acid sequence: CSVELGWELFF.

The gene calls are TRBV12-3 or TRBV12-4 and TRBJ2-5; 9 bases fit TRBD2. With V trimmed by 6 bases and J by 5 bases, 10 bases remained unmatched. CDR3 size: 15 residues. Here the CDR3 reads CASREGRTSDETQYF. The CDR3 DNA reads TGTGCCAGCAGGGAAGGACGGACTAGCGACGAGACCCAGTACTTC.

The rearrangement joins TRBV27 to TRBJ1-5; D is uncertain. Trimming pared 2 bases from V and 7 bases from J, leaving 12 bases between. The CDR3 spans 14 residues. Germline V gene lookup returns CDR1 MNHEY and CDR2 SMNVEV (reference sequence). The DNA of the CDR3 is TGTGCCAGCAGTTTAGCCGCCATAGGGCAGCCCCAGCATTTT. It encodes CASSLAAIGQPQHF.

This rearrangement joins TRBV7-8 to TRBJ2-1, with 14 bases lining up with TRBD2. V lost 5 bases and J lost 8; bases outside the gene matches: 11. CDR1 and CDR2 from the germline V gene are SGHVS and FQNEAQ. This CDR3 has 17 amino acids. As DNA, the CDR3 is TGTGCCAGCAGCCATCTAGGACTAGCGGGGGGCTCGGATGAGCAGTTCTTC. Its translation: CASSHLGLAGGSDEQFF.

This chain's CDR3 is CASKGSSDTQYF. The CDR3 bases are TGTGCCAGCAAAGGGTCCTCGGATACGCAGTATTTT. V usage is TRBV6-2 or TRBV6-3 and J usage is TRBJ2-3, with unresolved D. The V gene's germline CDR1 is MNHEY and CDR2 SVGEGT. The CDR3 has 12 amino acids. V lost 7 bases and J 6 bases, leaving 11 bases between the germline ends.

This chain's CDR3 is CAISDGRGRADTQYF. CDR3 DNA: TGTGCCATCAGTGACGGTAGAGGGAGGGCAGATACGCAGTATTTT. The J gene is TRBJ2-3, the V gene TRBV10-3, with TRBD2 identical over 7 bases. The CDR3 length is 15 residues. CDR1 is ENHRY, CDR2 SYGVKD, per germline. Germline trimming cut 3 bases from V and 4 bases from J; bases unmatched to any gene: 7.

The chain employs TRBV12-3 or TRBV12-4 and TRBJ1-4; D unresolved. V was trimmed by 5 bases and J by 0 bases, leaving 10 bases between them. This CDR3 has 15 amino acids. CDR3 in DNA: TGTGCCAGCAGTCGGGGAGCTGCAACTAATGAAAAACTGTTTTTT. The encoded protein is CASSRGAATNEKLFF.

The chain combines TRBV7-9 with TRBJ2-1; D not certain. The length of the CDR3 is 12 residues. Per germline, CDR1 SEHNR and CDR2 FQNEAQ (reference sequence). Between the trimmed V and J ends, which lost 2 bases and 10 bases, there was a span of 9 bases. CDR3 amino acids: CASSLWAPEQFF. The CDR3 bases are TGTGCCAGCAGCTTATGGGCCCCCGAGCAGTTCTTC.

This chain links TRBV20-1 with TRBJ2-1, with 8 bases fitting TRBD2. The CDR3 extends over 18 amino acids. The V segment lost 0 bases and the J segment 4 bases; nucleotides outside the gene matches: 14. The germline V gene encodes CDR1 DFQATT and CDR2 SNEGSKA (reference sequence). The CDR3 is CSARDPGVAGPRYNEQFF. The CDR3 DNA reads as TGCAGTGCTAGAGATCCGGGAGTAGCGGGACCCAGGTACAATGAGCAGTTCTTC.

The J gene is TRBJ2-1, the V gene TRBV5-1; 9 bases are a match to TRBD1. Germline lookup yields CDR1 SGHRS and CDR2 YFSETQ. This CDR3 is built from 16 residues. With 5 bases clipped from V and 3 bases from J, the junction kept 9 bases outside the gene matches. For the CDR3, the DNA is TGCGCCAGCAGTTTTCACACAGGGGGCATCTACAATGAGCAGTTCTTC. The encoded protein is CASSFHTGGIYNEQFF.

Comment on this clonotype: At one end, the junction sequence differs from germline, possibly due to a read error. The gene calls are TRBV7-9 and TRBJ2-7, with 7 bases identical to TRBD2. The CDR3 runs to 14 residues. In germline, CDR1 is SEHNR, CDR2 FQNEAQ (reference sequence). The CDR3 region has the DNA TGTGCCGGCAGCTTTCGGGGGGACTCCTACGAGCAGTACTTC. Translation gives CAGSFRGDSYEQYF.